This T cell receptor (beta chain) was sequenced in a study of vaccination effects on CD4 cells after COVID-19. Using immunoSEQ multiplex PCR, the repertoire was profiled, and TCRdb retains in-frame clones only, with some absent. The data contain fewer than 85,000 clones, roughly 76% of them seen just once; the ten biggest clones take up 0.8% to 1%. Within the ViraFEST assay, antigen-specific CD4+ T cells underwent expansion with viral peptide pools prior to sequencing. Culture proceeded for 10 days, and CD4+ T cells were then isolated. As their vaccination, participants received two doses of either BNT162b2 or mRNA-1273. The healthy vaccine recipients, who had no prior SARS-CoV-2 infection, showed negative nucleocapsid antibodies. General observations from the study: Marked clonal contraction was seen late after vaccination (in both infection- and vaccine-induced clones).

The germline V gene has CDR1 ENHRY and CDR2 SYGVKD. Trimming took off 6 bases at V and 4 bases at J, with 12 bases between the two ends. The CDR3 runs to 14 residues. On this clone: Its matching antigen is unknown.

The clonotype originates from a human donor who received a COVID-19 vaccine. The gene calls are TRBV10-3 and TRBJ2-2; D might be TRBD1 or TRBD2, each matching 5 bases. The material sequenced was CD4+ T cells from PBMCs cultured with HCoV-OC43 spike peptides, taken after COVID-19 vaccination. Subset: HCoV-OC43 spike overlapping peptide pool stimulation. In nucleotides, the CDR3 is TGTGCCATCAGGAGGGGACCAATCACCGGGGAGCTGTTTTTT. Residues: CAIRRGPITGELFF.